This T cell receptor (beta chain) was retrieved from a study of blood T cells in healthy people across ages. The germline V and J ends were trimmed by 4 bases and 0 bases, with 22 bases remaining between them. Germline lookup yields CDR1 SGDLS and CDR2 YYNGEE. The CDR3 spans 18 residues. Donors were systemically healthy Caucasian individuals from Russia aged roughly 6 to 100 years. A sample-barcoded 5' primer and a J-beta primer mix were used in a second PCR of roughly 7 to 12 cycles. TCRdb re-derived calls from the 5' RACE reads in MiXCR, one entry per CDR3 protein. The data contain around 1,800,000 distinct CDR3 sequences, approximately 40% of them singletons.

V gene TRBV9 combines with J gene TRBJ1-2; a weak D match, TRBD1 (5 bases). Specimen: blood. The sequence was obtained from a human donor in good health. CDR3 protein: CASSPRGTGETTNYGYTF. Written as DNA, the CDR3 is TGTGCCAGCAGCCCCCGGGGAACGGGGGAGACCACTAACTATGGCTACACCTTC.